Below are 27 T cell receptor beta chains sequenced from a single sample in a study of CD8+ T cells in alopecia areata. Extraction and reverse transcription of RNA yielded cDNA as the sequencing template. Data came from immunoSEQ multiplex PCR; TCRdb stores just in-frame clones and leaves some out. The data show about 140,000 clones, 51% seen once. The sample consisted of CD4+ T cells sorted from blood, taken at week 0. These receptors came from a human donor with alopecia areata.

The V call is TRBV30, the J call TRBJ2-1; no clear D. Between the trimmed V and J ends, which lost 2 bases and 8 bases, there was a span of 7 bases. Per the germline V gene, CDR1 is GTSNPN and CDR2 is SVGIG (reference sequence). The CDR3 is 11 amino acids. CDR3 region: CAWSSVYEQFF. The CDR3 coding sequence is TGTGCCTGGAGTAGCGTCTATGAGCAGTTCTTC. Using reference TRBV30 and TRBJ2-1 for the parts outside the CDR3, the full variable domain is SQTIHQWPATLVQPVGSPLSLECTVEGTSNPNLYWYRQAAGRGLQLLFYSVGIGQISSEVPQNLSASRPQDRQFILSSKKLLLSDSGFYLCAWSSVYEQFFGPGTRLTVL.

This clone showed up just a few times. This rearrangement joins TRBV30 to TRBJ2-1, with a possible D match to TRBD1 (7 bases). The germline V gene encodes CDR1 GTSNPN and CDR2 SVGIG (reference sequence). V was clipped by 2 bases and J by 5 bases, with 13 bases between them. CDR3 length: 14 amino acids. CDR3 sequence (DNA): TGTGCCTGGAGTCAGGGGGAGGTTCACAATGAGCAGTTCTTC. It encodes CAWSQGEVHNEQFF. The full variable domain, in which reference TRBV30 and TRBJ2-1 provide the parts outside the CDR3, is SQTIHQWPATLVQPVGSPLSLECTVEGTSNPNLYWYRQAAGRGLQLLFYSVGIGQISSEVPQNLSASRPQDRQFILSSKKLLLSDSGFYLCAWSQGEVHNEQFFGPGTRLTVL.

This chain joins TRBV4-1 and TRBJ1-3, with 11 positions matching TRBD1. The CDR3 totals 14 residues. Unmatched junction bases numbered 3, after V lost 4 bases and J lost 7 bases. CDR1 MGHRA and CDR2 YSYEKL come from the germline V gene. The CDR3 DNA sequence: TGCGCCAGCAGCCCTAGGACAGGGGGCAACACCATATATTTT. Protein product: CASSPRTGGNTIYF.

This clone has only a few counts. In nucleotides, the CDR3 is TGTGCCAGCAGCGATAACAGGGGCACTGAAGCTTTCTTT. Its protein is CASSDNRGTEAFF. The chain links TRBV7-2 to TRBJ1-1, with TRBD1 identical over 7 bases. The CDR3 is 13 amino acids. The junction had 4 bases not matched to a gene; V was cut back by 5 bases and J by 4 bases. Germline values: CDR1 SGHTA, CDR2 FQGNSA.

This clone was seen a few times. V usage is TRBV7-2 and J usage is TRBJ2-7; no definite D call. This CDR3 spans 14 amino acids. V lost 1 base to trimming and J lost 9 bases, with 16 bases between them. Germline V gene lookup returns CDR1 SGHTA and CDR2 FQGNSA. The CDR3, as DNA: TGTGCCAGCAGCTTAGATGGGTGGGCGGAAGGGCAGTACTTC. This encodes CASSLDGWAEGQYF. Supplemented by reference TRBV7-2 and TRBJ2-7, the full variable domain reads GAGVSQSPSNKVTEKGKDVELRCDPISGHTALYWYRQSLGQGLEFLIYFQGNSAPDKSGLPSDRFSAERTGGSVSTLTIQRTQQEDSAVYLCASSLDGWAEGQYFGPGTRLTVT.

Here the CDR3 DNA reads TGTGCCAGCTCACCACGAAGCCAACAAGAGACCCAGTACTTC. Translating gives CASSPRSQQETQYF. The chain carries TRBV18 and TRBJ2-5; no clear D gene. The CDR3 spans 14 residues. Germline-derived CDR1 and CDR2 are KGHSH and LQKENI. The V end lost 1 base, the J end lost 2 bases, and 8 bases lay between the germline ends.

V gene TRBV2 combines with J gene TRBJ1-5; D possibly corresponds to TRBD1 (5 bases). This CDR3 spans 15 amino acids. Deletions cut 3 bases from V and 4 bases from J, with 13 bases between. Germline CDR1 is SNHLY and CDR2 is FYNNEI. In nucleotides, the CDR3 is TGTGCCAGCAGTGAGTCCACTGGGGGGAATCAGCCCCAGCATTTT. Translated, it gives CASSESTGGNQPQHF.

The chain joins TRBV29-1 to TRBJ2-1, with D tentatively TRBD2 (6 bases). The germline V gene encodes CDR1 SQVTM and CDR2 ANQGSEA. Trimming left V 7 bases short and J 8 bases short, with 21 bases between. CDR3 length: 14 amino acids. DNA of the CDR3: TGCAGCGCGGACCCGGGACTGGCAAACGATGAGCAGTTCTTC. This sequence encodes CSADPGLANDEQFF.

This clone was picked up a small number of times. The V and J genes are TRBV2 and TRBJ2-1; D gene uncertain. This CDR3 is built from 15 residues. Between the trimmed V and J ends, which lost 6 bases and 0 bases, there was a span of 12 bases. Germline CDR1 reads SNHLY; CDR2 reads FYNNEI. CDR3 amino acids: CASSSRSVSYNEQFF. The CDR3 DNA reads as TGTGCCAGCAGCTCTCGCTCGGTCTCCTACAATGAGCAGTTCTTC.

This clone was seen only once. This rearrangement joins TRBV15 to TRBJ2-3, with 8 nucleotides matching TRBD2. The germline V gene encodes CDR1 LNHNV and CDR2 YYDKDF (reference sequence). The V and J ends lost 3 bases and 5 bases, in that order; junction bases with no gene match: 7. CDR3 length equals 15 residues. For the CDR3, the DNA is TGTGCCACCAGCAGTCCGGGAGGGGTTCAAGATACGCAGTATTTT. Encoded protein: CATSSPGGVQDTQYF.

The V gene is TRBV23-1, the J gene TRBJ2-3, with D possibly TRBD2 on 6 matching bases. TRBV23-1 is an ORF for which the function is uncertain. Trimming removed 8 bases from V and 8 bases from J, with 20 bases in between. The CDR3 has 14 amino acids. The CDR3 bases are TGCGCCAGCGGGGGAGCGGGCCGTGGGGGTACGCAGTATTTT. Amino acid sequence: CASGGAGRGGTQYF.

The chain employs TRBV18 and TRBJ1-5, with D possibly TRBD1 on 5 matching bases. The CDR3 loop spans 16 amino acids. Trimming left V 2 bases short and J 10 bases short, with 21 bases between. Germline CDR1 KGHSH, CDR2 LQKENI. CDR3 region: CASSPLGAGSVGPQHF. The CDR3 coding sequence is TGTGCCAGCTCACCATTAGGAGCAGGGTCCGTTGGTCCCCAGCATTTT.

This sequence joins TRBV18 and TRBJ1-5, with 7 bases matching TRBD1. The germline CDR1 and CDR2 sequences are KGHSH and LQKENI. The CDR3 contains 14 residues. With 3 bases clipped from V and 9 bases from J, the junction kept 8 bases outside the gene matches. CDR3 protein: CASSPRQGAGPQHF. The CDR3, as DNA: TGTGCCAGCTCACCCCGACAGGGCGCAGGGCCCCAGCATTTT.

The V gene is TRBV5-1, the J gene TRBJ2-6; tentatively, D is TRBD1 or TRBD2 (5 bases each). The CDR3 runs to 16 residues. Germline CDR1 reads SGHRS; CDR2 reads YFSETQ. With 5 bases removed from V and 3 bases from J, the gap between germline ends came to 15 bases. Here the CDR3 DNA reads TGCGCCAGCAGTCCCGGGACCTTGGGTGGGGCCAACGTCCTGACTTTC. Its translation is CASSPGTLGGANVLTF.

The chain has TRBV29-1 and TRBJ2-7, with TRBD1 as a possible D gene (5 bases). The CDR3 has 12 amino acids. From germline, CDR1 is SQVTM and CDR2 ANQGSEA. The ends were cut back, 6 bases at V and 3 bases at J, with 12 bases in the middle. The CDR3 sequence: CSVGDSRYEQYF. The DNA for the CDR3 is TGCAGCGTCGGAGACAGTCGCTACGAGCAGTACTTC.

This chain's CDR3 is CASSLSPSVSSYNEQFF. As DNA, the CDR3 is TGCGCCAGCAGCTTGAGTCCTAGCGTGAGCTCCTACAATGAGCAGTTCTTC. V gene TRBV5-1 combines with J gene TRBJ2-1; possibly TRBD2 for D (6 bases). CDR1 and CDR2 (germline): SGHRS, YFSETQ. This CDR3 has 17 amino acids. Trimming pared 1 base from V and 0 bases from J, leaving 14 bases between.

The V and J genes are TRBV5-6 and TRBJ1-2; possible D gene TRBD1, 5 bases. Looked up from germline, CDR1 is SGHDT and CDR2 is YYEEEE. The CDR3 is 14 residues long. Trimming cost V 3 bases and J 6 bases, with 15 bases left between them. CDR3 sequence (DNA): TGTGCCAGCAGCTGGGCCTTCAGAGGGGATGGCTACACCTTC. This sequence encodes CASSWAFRGDGYTF.

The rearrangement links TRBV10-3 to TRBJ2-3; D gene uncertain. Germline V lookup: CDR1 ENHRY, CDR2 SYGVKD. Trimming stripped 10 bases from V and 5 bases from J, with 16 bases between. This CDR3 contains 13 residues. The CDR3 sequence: CASGPEVEDTQYF. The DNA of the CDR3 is TGTGCCAGCGGACCCGAGGTGGAAGATACGCAGTATTTT.

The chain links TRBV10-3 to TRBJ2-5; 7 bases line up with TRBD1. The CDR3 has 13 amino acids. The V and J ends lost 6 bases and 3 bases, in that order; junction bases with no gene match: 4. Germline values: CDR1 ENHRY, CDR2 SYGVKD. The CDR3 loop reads CAISPGQKETQYF. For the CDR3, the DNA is TGTGCCATCAGCCCGGGACAGAAAGAGACCCAGTACTTC.

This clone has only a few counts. The CDR3 reads CASRTGGDPPDTQYF. For the CDR3, the DNA is TGTGCCAGTCGGACAGGGGGCGATCCGCCAGATACGCAGTATTTT. The rearrangement links TRBV19 to TRBJ2-3; 11 bases are a match to TRBD1. V was pared by 8 bases and J by 4 bases, with 8 bases of the junction left unmatched. CDR1 is LNHDA, CDR2 SQIVND, per germline (reference sequence). This CDR3 is 15 amino acids long.

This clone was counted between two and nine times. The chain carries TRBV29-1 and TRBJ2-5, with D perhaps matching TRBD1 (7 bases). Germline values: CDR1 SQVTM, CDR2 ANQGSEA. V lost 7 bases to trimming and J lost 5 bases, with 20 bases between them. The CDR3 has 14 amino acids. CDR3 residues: CSAPRGGGMETQYF. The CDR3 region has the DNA TGCAGCGCTCCCCGCGGAGGGGGCATGGAGACCCAGTACTTC. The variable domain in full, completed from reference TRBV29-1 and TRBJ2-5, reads SAVISQKPSRDICQRGTSLTIQCQVDSQVTMMFWYRQQPGQSLTLIATANQGSEATYESGFVIDKFPISRPNLTFSTLTVSNMSPEDSSIYLCSAPRGGGMETQYFGPGTRLLVL.

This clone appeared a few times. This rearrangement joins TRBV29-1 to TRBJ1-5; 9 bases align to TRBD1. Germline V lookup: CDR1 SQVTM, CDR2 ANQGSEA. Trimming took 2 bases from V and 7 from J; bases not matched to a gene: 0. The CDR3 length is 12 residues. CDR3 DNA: TGCAGCGTTGAAACAGGGGGCCAGCCCCAGCATTTT. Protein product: CSVETGGQPQHF.

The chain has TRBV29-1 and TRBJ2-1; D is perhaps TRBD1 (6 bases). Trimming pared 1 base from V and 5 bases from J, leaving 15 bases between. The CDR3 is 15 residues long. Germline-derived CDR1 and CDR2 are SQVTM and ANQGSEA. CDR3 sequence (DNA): TGCAGCGTTGAAGGGTCCAGGGGAAGGAACAATGAGCAGTTCTTC. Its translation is CSVEGSRGRNNEQFF.

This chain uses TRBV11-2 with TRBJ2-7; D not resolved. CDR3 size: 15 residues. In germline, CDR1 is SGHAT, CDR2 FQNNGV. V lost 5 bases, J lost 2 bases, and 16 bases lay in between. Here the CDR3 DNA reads TGTGCCAGCAGCCCCCCCGGGTCCCCAACCTACGAGCAGTACTTC. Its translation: CASSPPGSPTYEQYF. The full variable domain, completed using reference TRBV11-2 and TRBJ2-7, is EAGVAQSPRYKIIEKRQSVAFWCNPISGHATLYWYQQILGQGPKLLIQFQNNGVVDDSQLPKDRFSAERLKGVDSTLKIQPAKLEDSAVYLCASSPPGSPTYEQYFGPGTRLTVT.

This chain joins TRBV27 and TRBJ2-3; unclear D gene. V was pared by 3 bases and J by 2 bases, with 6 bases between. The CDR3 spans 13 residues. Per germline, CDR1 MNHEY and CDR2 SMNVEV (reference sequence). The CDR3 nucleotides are TGTGCCAGCAGTTTTGTGTTCACAGATACGCAGTATTTT. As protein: CASSFVFTDTQYF.

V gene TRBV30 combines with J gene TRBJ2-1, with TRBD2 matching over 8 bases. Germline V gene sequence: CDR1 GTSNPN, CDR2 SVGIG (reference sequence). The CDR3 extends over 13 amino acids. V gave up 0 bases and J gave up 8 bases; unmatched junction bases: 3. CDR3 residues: CAWSVTSGYEQFF. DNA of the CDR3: TGTGCCTGGAGTGTAACTAGCGGTTATGAGCAGTTCTTC.

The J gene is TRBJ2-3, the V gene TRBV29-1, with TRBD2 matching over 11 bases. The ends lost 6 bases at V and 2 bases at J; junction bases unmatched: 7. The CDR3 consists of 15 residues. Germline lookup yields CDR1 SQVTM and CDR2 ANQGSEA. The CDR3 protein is CSVAGTSGLTDTQYF. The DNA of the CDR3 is TGCAGCGTGGCTGGGACTAGCGGCCTCACAGATACGCAGTATTTT.